This T cell receptor beta chain was captured in a study of siplizumab effects on memory and regulatory T cells. The study's findings and limits: The study found that siplizumab significantly reduced alloreactive sequences traceable to unstimulated CD4+ memory cells. Memory T cells appeared less diverse than naive cells, which seemed to contribute substantially to alloresponse. Sequences below about 10^-5 frequency were poorly captured, and few alloreactive clones mapped to unstimulated subsets. Mappable CD4+ clones that were alloreactive averaged roughly 69% Treg-derived with siplizumab versus 26.9% in controls.

Measured with immunoSEQ multiplex PCR; TCRdb has only the in-frame clones, and not every one. Of about 80,000 clones in the sample, approximately 95% were seen once. Comment on this clone: Antigen specificity is unknown.

Sample: CD8+ T cells sorted from blood. This sequence was found in a human donor in good health.

The CDR3 bases are TGTGCCACCCGAGGGAGGGAGCAGTACTTC. It translates to CATRGREQYF. V is TRBV28 and J is TRBJ2-7, with D perhaps TRBD2 (6 bases). CDR1 and CDR2 from the germline V gene are MDHEN and SYDVKM. V lost 10 bases and J 7 bases, leaving 11 bases between the germline ends. There are 10 residues in the CDR3.